Listed here are 11 T cell receptor beta chains from one sample, sequenced in a study of blood T cells in healthy people across ages. A J-beta primer mix and a sample-barcoded 5' primer were used in a second PCR of about 7 to 12 cycles. TCRdb passed the 5' RACE reads through MiXCR, listing each CDR3 protein once. The sample carries about 2 million distinct CDR3 sequences, around half recorded once. Sequenced: blood. The receptors shown here come from a woman between 35 and 50 years old in good health.

The gene calls are TRBV13 and TRBJ2-5, with 8 bases that match TRBD1. Unmatched junction bases numbered 12, after V lost 4 bases and J lost 5 bases. The V gene's germline CDR1 is PRHDT and CDR2 FYEKMQ (reference sequence). The CDR3 is 16 amino acids. CDR3 loop: CASSSIGQGRGETQYF. CDR3 in DNA: TGTGCCAGCAGCTCCATTGGACAGGGAAGAGGGGAGACCCAGTACTTC.

The V gene is TRBV12-3 or TRBV12-4, the J gene TRBJ1-5; the match to TRBD1 covers 8 bases. J was trimmed by 11 bases and V by 6 bases; bases with no gene match: 12. CDR3 length equals 14 residues. The CDR3 region has the DNA TGTGCCAGCAGCACCGACAGGGGATACCTGGCCCAGCATTTT. Protein sequence: CASSTDRGYLAQHF.

This clonotype was counted between two and nine times. CDR3 residues: CASSITGESETQYF. CDR3 DNA sequence: TGTGCCAGCAGTATCACAGGGGAGTCGGAGACCCAGTACTTC. The chain links TRBV6-5 to TRBJ2-5, with 7 bases aligning to TRBD1. Germline CDR1 MNHEY, CDR2 SVGAGI. V dropped 5 bases and J dropped 5; count of bases not matched to a gene: 8. The CDR3 loop spans 14 amino acids.

The CDR3 nucleotides read TGTGCCAGCAGCCAAGATCAACTAGCCGGTAATGCGCAGTATTTT. It specifies CASSQDQLAGNAQYF. This rearrangement joins TRBV4-2 to TRBJ2-3; TRBD2 is a possible D gene (6 bases). The V and J ends lost 0 bases and 10 bases respectively, with 17 bases between them. Germline CDR1 reads LGHNA; CDR2 reads YNFKEQ. The length of the CDR3 is 15 residues.

This clonotype has more than one count but fewer than ten. The J gene is TRBJ1-1, the V gene TRBV28; D might be TRBD1 (6 bases). This CDR3 is 15 amino acids long. Per the germline V gene, CDR1 is MDHEN and CDR2 is SYDVKM. The V end was cut by 5 bases, the J end by 6 bases, with 19 bases between. CDR3 in DNA: TGTGCCAGCAGTACGCTTCGGGGGGGCATAGCTGAAGCTTTCTTT. As protein: CASSTLRGGIAEAFF.

Remarks on this clonotype: The junction shows a germline mismatch at one end, possibly a read error. This rearrangement joins TRBV10-2 to TRBJ2-7; no definite D call. The CDR3 runs to 13 residues. Germline loops: CDR1 WSHSY, CDR2 SAAADI. CDR3 coding DNA: TGCGTCAGCAGTGACGGCAGGCTCTACGAGCAGTACTTC. It encodes CVSSDGRLYEQYF.

The V gene is TRBV6-5, the J gene TRBJ1-6; 7 bases are shared with TRBD1. After removal of 6 bases from V and 9 bases from J, the junction contained 11 bases not matched to a gene. CDR1 and CDR2 (germline): MNHEY, SVGAGI. The CDR3 sequence is 15 residues long. CDR3 in DNA: TGTGCCAGCAGATTCGGACAGGCCGGGGGTTCACCCCTCCACTTT. Encoded protein: CASRFGQAGGSPLHF.

This chain connects TRBV28 to TRBJ1-2; D call uncertain. CDR1 is MDHEN, CDR2 SYDVKM, per germline. Between the trimmed V and J ends, which lost 4 bases and 4 bases, there was a span of 4 bases. The CDR3 totals 11 residues. CDR3 protein: CASSSIYGYTF. The DNA for the CDR3 is TGTGCCAGCAGTTCCATCTATGGCTACACCTTC.

A word on this clonotype: It may be a read error: a sequence one base away is much more abundant. The CDR3 sequence: CASSQDRGRYNGQFF. CDR3 nucleotides: TGCGCCAGCAGCCAAGACAGGGGCCGATACAATGGGCAGTTCTTC. The J gene is TRBJ2-1, the V gene TRBV4-3; possibly TRBD1 for D (6 bases). The CDR3 length is 15 residues. Looked up from germline, CDR1 is LGHNA and CDR2 is YSLEER.

This clonotype has a single count. The rearrangement joins TRBV12-3 or TRBV12-4 to TRBJ2-3, with a weak D call TRBD2 (6 bases). V dropped 8 bases and J dropped 5 bases, with 11 bases sitting between them. The CDR3 loop spans 12 amino acids. The CDR3, as DNA: TGTGCCAGCGACGCCGGGGGAGATACGCAGTATTTT. Protein sequence: CASDAGGDTQYF.

V is TRBV2 and J is TRBJ2-7, with TRBD2 matching over 7 bases. V gave up 0 bases and J gave up 1 base; unmatched junction bases: 6. Germline V gives CDR1 SNHLY, CDR2 FYNNEI. The CDR3 runs 16 residues. Here the CDR3 DNA reads TGTGCCAGCAGTGAAGCGCTTCAGGGAGGGTCCTACGAGCAGTACGTC. Protein product: CASSEALQGGSYEQYV.